The clone carrying this T cell receptor beta chain was recorded at least ten times. These data come from a study of regulatory T cells in long-lasting Graves disease. Arm-PCR of CDR3 regions and iRepertoire HTBI primers were the basis on which TCR beta libraries were built. TCRdb recomputed calls from the multiplex PCR reads with MiXCR, one row per CDR3 protein. The sample holds a few hundred thousand distinct CDR3 sequences; about 13% are singletons and the top ten take approximately 9.3%. Time point given: newly diagnosed GD, antithyroid drugs for less than 3 months. RNA isolated from PBMCs was used to make the TCR library. This CDR3 spans 14 amino acids. CDR1 SNHLY and CDR2 FYNNEI come from the germline V gene. Trimming took 5 bases from V and 5 from J, leaving 14 bases between them. This sample was also put to use in a study of T cells in Graves' hyperthyroidism and ophthalmopathy.

The sequences come from peripheral blood mononuclear cells (PBMCs), collected at new diagnosis, from a patient treated with antithyroid drugs. The origin of this receptor is a young man with Graves disease. The chain carries TRBV2 and TRBJ2-3; maybe TRBD1 (6 bases). For the CDR3, the DNA is TGTGCCAGCAGTTGGACAGACCGGGGAGATACGCAGTATTTT. Translated: CASSWTDRGDTQYF.